This is a list of T cell receptor beta chains from one sample in a study of T cell responses to AZD1222 COVID-19 vaccine. Produced via immunoSEQ multiplex PCR; TCRdb's table is partial and in-frame only. There are 100,000 to 150,000 clones in the sample; around 85% occur only once, and roughly 4% lies in the top ten. The material was peripheral blood, obtained 28 days after the second AZD1222 dose. Source of these receptors: an adult who received the AZD1222 COVID-19 vaccine. CDR3s include the opening cysteine and the closing phenylalanine or tryptophan. Each record gives: J gene, D gene, V gene, clone size, CDR3 DNA, CDR3 protein. A D gene is named only where the DNA matches it firmly. Size tells how often a clone was seen (once, few, many) or the class of an expanded clone, and some rows leave it out.

TRBJ1-6 TRBD1 TRBV28 . TGTGCCAGCAGGCTGACAGGGGGTAGAATCTATAATTCACCCCTCCACTTT CASRLTGGRIYNSPLHF
TRBJ1-1 . TRBV5-1 . TGCGCCAGCAGCTTGGGTTACTCGAACACTGAAGCTTTCTTT CASSLGYSNTEAFF
TRBJ1-5 . TRBV4-1 . TGCGCCAGCAGCCAAGATGGAGGATTCAATAGCAATCAGCCCCAGCATTTT CASSQDGGFNSNQPQHF
TRBJ2-5 . TRBV2 . TGTGCCAGCAGTGAATGGGAGACCCAGTACTTC CASSEWETQYF
TRBJ2-5 . TRBV7-2 . TGTGCCAGCAGCTTAGCGTTGCAGGGTGGGGAGACCCAGTACTTC CASSLALQGGETQYF
TRBJ2-3 . TRBV7-9 . TGTGCCAGCAGCTTGTGGGGGGTGGTTGGCACAGATACGCAGTATTTT CASSLWGVVGTDTQYF
TRBJ1-1 . TRBV2 medium-sized TGTGCCAGCAGTGAAGTGCTGAGACCGAACACTGAAGCTTTCTTT CASSEVLRPNTEAFF
TRBJ1-4 . TRBV6-2/TRBV6-3 . TGTGCCAGCAGTTTCCCGGAGCGAACGAAACTGTTTTTT CASSFPERTKLFF
TRBJ1-6 . TRBV2 . TGTGCCAGCAGTCAGAATAATTCACCCCTCCACTTT CASSQNNSPLHF
TRBJ2-7 TRBD2 TRBV5-1 few TGCGCCAGCAGCGTCGGACTAGCGGGGGACTCCTACGAGCAGTACTTC CASSVGLAGDSYEQYF
TRBJ1-5 . TRBV6-5 . TGTGCCAGCAGTCGCGGGGGTTTGAGCAATCAGCCCCAGCATTTT CASSRGGLSNQPQHF
TRBJ2-3 TRBD2 TRBV24-1 once TGTGCCACCAGTGGGAGCGGGGGGGTGGCAGATACGCAGTATTTT CATSGSGGVADTQYF
TRBJ1-2 . TRBV24-1 . TGTGCCACCAGTGATACCCGTTCGGGGGCGCGGTATGGCTACACCTTC CATSDTRSGARYGYTF
TRBJ2-7 . TRBV6-5 few TGTGCCAGCAGTTACTCGAGTCCCGTCCAGGGGTACGAGCAGTACTTC CASSYSSPVQGYEQYF
TRBJ1-1 . TRBV14 . TGTGCCAGCAGCCCGGACAGAGTGTACACTGAAGCTTTCTTT CASSPDRVYTEAFF
TRBJ2-5 . TRBV3-1/TRBV3-2 . TGTGCCAGCAGCCATTCCGGCCAAGAGACCCAGTACTTC CASSHSGQETQYF
TRBJ1-2 . TRBV4-2 . TGTGCCAGCAGCCAAAGGGGCCCTTACGGTGGCTACACCTTC CASSQRGPYGGYTF
TRBJ2-7 TRBD2 TRBV5-1 . TGCGCCAGCAGCTTGCGCCGACTAGCGGGGAACGCCTACGAGCAGTACTTC CASSLRRLAGNAYEQYF
TRBJ2-3 TRBD2 TRBV7-3 . TGTGCCAGCGCCAGGGCTAGCGGGGTGAGAGATACGCAGTATTTT CASARASGVRDTQYF
TRBJ2-5 . TRBV4-1 . TGCGCCAGCAGCCAAGATTGGGGGCGGGAGACCCAGTACTTC CASSQDWGRETQYF
TRBJ2-5 TRBD2 TRBV28 once TGTGCCAGCAGCCGGGGACTAGCGGGGGGCCAGACCCAGTACTTC CASSRGLAGGQTQYF
TRBJ2-2 . TRBV24-1 . TGTGCCACCAGTGATCTAGGAGGGGGAGGTGGGGAGCTGTTTTTT CATSDLGGGGGELFF
TRBJ1-3 TRBD1 TRBV18 . TGTGCCAGCTCAAAAGACAGGGTTCCTGGAAACACCATATATTTT CASSKDRVPGNTIYF
TRBJ1-5 . TRBV27 . TGTGCCAGCAGTTTGGGCTATTCTCAGCCCCAGCATTTT CASSLGYSQPQHF
TRBJ1-4 . TRBV28 . TGTGCCAGCACCCGGAGGGGGAGAACTAATGAAAAACTGTTTTTT CASTRRGRTNEKLFF
TRBJ1-2 . TRBV4-3 . TGCGCCAGCAGCCAAGATCAGGCGGCGGGCGCGGATGGCTACACCTTC CASSQDQAAGADGYTF
TRBJ2-5 . TRBV6-4 . TGTGCCAGCAGTGTAAATGAAGAAGCGACCCAGTACTTC CASSVNEEATQYF
TRBJ2-2 . TRBV7-6 . TGTGCCAGCAGCTTATCGGGCGACACCGGGGAGCTGTTTTTT CASSLSGDTGELFF
TRBJ1-6 . TRBV3-1/TRBV3-2 . TGTGCCAGCAGCCAAGGGGCAGGGGCGCGCAATTCACCCCTCCACTTT CASSQGAGARNSPLHF
TRBJ1-2 TRBD1 TRBV7-2 . TGTGCCAGCAGCACAGGGACAGGGGGCGCGCGTGGCTACACCTTC CASSTGTGGARGYTF
TRBJ2-2 . TRBV30 . TGTGCCTGGAGTGTAGGCAGAAACACCGGGGAGCTGTTTTTT CAWSVGRNTGELFF
TRBJ2-3 . TRBV4-2 . TGTGCCAGCAGCCCCCTAGCGACAGATACGCAGTATTTT CASSPLATDTQYF
TRBJ1-6 . TRBV18 . TGTGCCAGCTCACCACCGGAAGGGGGGACGCCCCTCCACTTT CASSPPEGGTPLHF
TRBJ2-5 . TRBV10-1 few TGCGCCAGCAGTGAGTCGAGTGCTAGAGGAGGACTGCAAGAGACCCAGTACTTC CASSESSARGGLQETQYF
TRBJ1-5 TRBD1 TRBV3-1/TRBV3-2 . TGTGCCAGCAGCCAAGAAGGGGGCCATAGCAATCAGCCCCAGCATTTT CASSQEGGHSNQPQHF
TRBJ2-5 . TRBV4-1 . TGCGCCAGCAGCCCCTACCTCGGGGAGACCCAGTACTTC CASSPYLGETQYF
TRBJ1-1 . TRBV21-1 . TGTGCCAGCAGGGACGCCCCCACAGGGCGGGTAATGAACACTGAAGCTTTCTTT CASRDAPTGRVMNTEAFF
TRBJ2-1 . TRBV7-9 . TGTGCCAGCAGCTACTCGAGGAATGAGCAGTTCTTC CASSYSRNEQFF
TRBJ1-1 . TRBV18 . TGTGCCAGCTCGACTACCGCCGATGAAGCTTTCTTT CASSTTADEAFF
TRBJ2-2 . TRBV4-1 . TGCGCCAGCAGCCGGCTACCGGCGGAAGGCAGGCGGGCCGGGGAGCTGTTTTTT CASSRLPAEGRRAGELFF
TRBJ2-5 . TRBV24-1 . TGTGCCACCAGTGATTCCTCAGGGGACCAAGAGACCCAGTACTTC CATSDSSGDQETQYF
TRBJ1-2 . TRBV19 . TGTGCCAGTAGTATTCTAGGAGGCTACACCTTC CASSILGGYTF
TRBJ1-4 . TRBV3-1/TRBV3-2 . TGTGCCAGCAGCCAGGGCCTCCGGGACGAGGGCGATGAAAAACTGTTTTTT CASSQGLRDEGDEKLFF
TRBJ1-5 TRBD1 TRBV19 . TGTGCCAGTGAAAGGGAGAAGACAGGGAATCAGCCCCAGCATTTT CASEREKTGNQPQHF
TRBJ1-5 . TRBV4-1 . TGCGCCAGCAGCCACCCGGGGGTAAGCAATCAGCCCCAGCATTTT CASSHPGVSNQPQHF
TRBJ2-7 TRBD1 TRBV2 . TGTGCCAGCACCACGGACAGGGCTTCCTACGAGCAGTACTTC CASTTDRASYEQYF
TRBJ2-1 TRBD1 TRBV25-1 . TGTGCCAGCAGTCCCCTAGACAGGGACTACAATGAGCAGTTCTTC CASSPLDRDYNEQFF
TRBJ1-3 . TRBV5-5 . TGTGCCAGCAGCTTGGAGGTCGGGACGACTGGAAACACCATATATTTT CASSLEVGTTGNTIYF
TRBJ2-5 . TRBV7-8 . TGTGCCAGCAGCCCCCGGGACGGAACCCAAGAGACCCAGTACTTC CASSPRDGTQETQYF
TRBJ1-3 TRBD1 TRBV5-8 . TGTGCCAGCAGCTTTGGGGGACAGAGCTACTCTGGAAACACCATATATTTT CASSFGGQSYSGNTIYF
TRBJ2-5 . TRBV6-5 . TGTGCCAGCATGAAAGGGGACGTGGAGACCCAGTACTTC CASMKGDVETQYF
TRBJ2-1 TRBD2 TRBV6-2/TRBV6-3 . TGTGCCAGCAGCGATGAGCGGGGGGGCCTTTACAATGAGCAGTTCTTC CASSDERGGLYNEQFF
TRBJ1-1 . TRBV5-1 . TGCGCCAGCAGCCCACGCGGAGACACTGAAGCTTTCTTT CASSPRGDTEAFF
TRBJ1-5 . TRBV7-8 . TGTGCCAGCAGCTTAGCGCCAACAGGGTGGGATAGCAATCAGCCCCAGCATTTT CASSLAPTGWDSNQPQHF
TRBJ2-5 TRBD2 TRBV27 . TGTGCCAGCAGTTTATCGGGAGGGTTCAGGGCCCAGTACTTC CASSLSGGFRAQYF
TRBJ1-1 . TRBV30 . TGTGCCTGCCAGAGGCAGTCGAACACTGAAGCTTTCTTT CACQRQSNTEAFF
TRBJ1-3 . TRBV19 . TGTGCCAGTAGTCCGACCGTGAACACTGCCGGGAACACCATATATTTT CASSPTVNTAGNTIYF
TRBJ2-2 . TRBV7-7 . TGTGCCAGCAGCTCCAATACCCCGGACACCGGGGAGCTGTTTTTT CASSSNTPDTGELFF
TRBJ2-7 TRBD2 TRBV11-2 . TGTGCCAGCAGCCCGACTAGCGGGGGATCAGGGGAGCAGTACTTC CASSPTSGGSGEQYF
TRBJ2-7 . TRBV13 . TGTGCCAGCAGCCATAGGGACACTCTCTACGAGCAGTACTTC CASSHRDTLYEQYF